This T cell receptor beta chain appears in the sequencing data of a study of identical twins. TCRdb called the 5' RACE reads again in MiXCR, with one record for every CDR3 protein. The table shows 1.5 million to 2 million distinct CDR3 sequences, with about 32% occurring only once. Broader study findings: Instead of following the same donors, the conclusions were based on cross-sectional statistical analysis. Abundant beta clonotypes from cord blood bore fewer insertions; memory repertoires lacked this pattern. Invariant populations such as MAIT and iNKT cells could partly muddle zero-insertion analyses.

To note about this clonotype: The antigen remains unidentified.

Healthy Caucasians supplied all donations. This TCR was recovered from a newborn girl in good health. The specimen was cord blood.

CDR3 nucleotides: TGTGCCAGCAGCCGACTACGACAGGGGGCAGGGAATGAGCAGTTCTTC. Translating it yields CASSRLRQGAGNEQFF. V gene TRBV14 combines with J gene TRBJ2-1; 10 bases are shared with TRBD1. Looked up from germline, CDR1 is SGHDN and CDR2 is FVKESK. This CDR3 has 16 residues. With 4 bases clipped from V and 7 bases from J, the junction kept 10 bases outside the gene matches.